This TCR beta chain was retrieved from a study of T-cell memory formation after mild COVID-19. General observations from the study: The study detected some responding clones in pre-infection memory, suggesting cross-reactive memory joined.

As regards this clonotype: Its matching antigen is unknown.

The CDR3 has 16 residues. CDR1 is MGHDK and CDR2 is SYGVNS in the germline V gene. V was clipped by 4 bases and J by 4 bases; unmatched bases: 10. TCR alpha and TCR beta cDNA libraries carrying sample barcodes and UMIs were produced by 5'RACE using constant-segment primers. MiXCR was run by TCRdb on the 5' RACE reads, yielding one entry per CDR3 protein. The sample holds approximately 180,000 distinct CDR3 sequences; roughly 17% are singletons and the top ten take about 2.1%. Sequencing was done on a sample of PBMCs or a T cell subset sorted from them (not recorded which). The chain couples TRBV25-1 to TRBJ1-1; 9 nucleotides line up with TRBD1. The TCR originated in an adult woman who had mild COVID-19 (a few samples of this study predate the infection). Cell type and time point are not known. The CDR3: CASSVGARTGVTEAFF. The CDR3, as DNA: TGTGCCAGCAGTGTCGGTGCAAGGACAGGGGTCACTGAAGCTTTCTTT.